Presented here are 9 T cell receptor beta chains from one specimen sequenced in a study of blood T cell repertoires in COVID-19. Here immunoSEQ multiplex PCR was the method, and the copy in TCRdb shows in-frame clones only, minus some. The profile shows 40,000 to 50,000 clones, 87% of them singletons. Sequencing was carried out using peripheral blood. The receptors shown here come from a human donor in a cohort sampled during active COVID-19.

CDR3 DNA: TGTGCCAGCTCACCAGCAGGTGGGGGGTATTACAATGAGCAGTTCTTC. Translated: CASSPAGGGYYNEQFF. The rearrangement uses TRBV18 and TRBJ2-1; maybe TRBD2 (6 bases). The V gene lost 2 bases and the J gene lost 4 bases, with 15 bases spanning the gap. The CDR3 has 16 residues. Germline CDR1 reads KGHSH; CDR2 reads LQKENI.

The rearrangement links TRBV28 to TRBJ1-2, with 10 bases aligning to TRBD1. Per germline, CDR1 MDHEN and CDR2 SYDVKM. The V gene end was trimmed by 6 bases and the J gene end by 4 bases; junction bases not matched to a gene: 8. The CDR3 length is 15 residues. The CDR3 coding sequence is TGTGCCAGCAGGTCGACAGGGGGCGCGGGCTATGGCTACACCTTC. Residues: CASRSTGGAGYGYTF.

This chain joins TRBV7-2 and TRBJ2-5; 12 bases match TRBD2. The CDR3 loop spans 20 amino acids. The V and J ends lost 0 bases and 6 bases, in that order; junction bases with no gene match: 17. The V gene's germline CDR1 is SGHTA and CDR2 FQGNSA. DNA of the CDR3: TGTGCCAGCAGCTTAGCGGTATGGACGGCTAGCGGGGGGGCCGAAAAGACCCAGTACTTC. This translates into CASSLAVWTASGGAEKTQYF.

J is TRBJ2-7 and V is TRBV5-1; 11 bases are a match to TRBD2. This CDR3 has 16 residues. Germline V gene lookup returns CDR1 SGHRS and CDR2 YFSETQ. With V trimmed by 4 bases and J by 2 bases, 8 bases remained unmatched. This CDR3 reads CASSPRLAGPTYEQYF. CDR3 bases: TGCGCCAGCAGCCCTAGACTAGCGGGACCTACCTACGAGCAGTACTTC.

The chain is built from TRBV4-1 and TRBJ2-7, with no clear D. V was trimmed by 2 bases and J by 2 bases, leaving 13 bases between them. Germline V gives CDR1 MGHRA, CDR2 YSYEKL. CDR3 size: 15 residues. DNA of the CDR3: TGCGCCAGCAGCCAAAATGACGGGTTAACCTACGAGCAGTACTTC. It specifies CASSQNDGLTYEQYF.

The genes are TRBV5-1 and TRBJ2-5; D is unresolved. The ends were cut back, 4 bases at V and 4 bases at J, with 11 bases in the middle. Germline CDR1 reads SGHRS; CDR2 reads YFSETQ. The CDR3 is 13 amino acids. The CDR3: CASSLNRVETQYF. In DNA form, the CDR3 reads TGCGCCAGCAGCCTAAACAGAGTAGAGACCCAGTACTTC.

CDR3 amino acids: CASTERDPYEQYF. CDR3 in DNA: TGTGCCAGCACCGAGCGGGACCCCTACGAGCAGTACTTC. The chain uses TRBV6-5 and TRBJ2-7, with 7 bases lining up with TRBD2. The CDR3 runs 13 residues. Trimming at V came to 7 bases and at J to 2 bases, leaving 5 bases not matched to a gene. Per the germline V gene, CDR1 is MNHEY and CDR2 is SVGAGI.

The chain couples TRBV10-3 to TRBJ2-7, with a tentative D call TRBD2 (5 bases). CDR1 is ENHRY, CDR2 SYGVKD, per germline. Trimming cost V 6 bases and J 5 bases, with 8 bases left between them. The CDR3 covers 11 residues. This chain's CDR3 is CAIRGSHEQYF. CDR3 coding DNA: TGTGCCATCAGGGGGAGTCACGAGCAGTACTTC.

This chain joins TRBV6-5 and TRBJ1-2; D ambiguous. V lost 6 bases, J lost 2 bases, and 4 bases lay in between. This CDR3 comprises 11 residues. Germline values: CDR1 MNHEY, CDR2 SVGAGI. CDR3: CASRTNYGYTF. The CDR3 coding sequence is TGTGCCAGCAGGACAAACTATGGCTACACCTTC.